Sequencing of this TCR beta chain was carried out in a study of T cells after yellow fever vaccination. Study background: Where fractions had low cell numbers, libraries were prepared from them with the SMART-Seq v4 Ultra Low Input RNA kit.

Study-level findings and limits: Reappearing after the booster were most of the clones from primary vaccination (roughly 96% CD4, around 90% CD8). Although the secondary response was weaker, it peaked faster, at day 5 versus 15.

This clonotype occurred a few times. Antigen specificity is unknown. This CDR3 has 14 residues. V shed 6 bases and J 5 bases; nucleotides not matched to a gene: 10. Germline values: CDR1 SGHNT, CDR2 YYREEE (reference sequence). TCRdb itself ran the 5' RACE reads through MiXCR, one entry per CDR3 protein. The sample shows under 600,000 distinct CDR3 sequences, around an eighth of them seen only once. The specimen was PBMCs, collected on the day of the yellow fever booster vaccination. The chain carries TRBV5-4 and TRBJ2-7; 8 bases match TRBD1. This clonotype was obtained from a man in his thirties or forties who received the YFV17D yellow fever vaccine. CDR3 in amino acids: CASNPQGDFHEQYF. For the CDR3, the DNA is TGTGCCAGCAACCCACAGGGGGACTTCCACGAGCAGTACTTC.